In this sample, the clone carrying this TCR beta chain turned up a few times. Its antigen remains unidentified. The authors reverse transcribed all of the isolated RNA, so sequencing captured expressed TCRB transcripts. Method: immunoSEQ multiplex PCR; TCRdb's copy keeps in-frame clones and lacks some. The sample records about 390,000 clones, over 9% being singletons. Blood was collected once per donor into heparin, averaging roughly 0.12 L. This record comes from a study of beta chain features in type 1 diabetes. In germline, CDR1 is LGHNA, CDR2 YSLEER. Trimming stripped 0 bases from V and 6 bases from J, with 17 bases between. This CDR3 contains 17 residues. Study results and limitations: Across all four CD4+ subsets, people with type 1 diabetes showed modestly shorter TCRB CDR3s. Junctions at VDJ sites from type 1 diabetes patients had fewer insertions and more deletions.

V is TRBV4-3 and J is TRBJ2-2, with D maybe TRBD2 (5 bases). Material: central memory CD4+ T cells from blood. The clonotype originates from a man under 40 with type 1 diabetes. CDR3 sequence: CASSQDRGLAESGELFF. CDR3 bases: TGCGCCAGCAGCCAAGATCGAGGCCTAGCAGAGTCCGGGGAGCTGTTTTTT.